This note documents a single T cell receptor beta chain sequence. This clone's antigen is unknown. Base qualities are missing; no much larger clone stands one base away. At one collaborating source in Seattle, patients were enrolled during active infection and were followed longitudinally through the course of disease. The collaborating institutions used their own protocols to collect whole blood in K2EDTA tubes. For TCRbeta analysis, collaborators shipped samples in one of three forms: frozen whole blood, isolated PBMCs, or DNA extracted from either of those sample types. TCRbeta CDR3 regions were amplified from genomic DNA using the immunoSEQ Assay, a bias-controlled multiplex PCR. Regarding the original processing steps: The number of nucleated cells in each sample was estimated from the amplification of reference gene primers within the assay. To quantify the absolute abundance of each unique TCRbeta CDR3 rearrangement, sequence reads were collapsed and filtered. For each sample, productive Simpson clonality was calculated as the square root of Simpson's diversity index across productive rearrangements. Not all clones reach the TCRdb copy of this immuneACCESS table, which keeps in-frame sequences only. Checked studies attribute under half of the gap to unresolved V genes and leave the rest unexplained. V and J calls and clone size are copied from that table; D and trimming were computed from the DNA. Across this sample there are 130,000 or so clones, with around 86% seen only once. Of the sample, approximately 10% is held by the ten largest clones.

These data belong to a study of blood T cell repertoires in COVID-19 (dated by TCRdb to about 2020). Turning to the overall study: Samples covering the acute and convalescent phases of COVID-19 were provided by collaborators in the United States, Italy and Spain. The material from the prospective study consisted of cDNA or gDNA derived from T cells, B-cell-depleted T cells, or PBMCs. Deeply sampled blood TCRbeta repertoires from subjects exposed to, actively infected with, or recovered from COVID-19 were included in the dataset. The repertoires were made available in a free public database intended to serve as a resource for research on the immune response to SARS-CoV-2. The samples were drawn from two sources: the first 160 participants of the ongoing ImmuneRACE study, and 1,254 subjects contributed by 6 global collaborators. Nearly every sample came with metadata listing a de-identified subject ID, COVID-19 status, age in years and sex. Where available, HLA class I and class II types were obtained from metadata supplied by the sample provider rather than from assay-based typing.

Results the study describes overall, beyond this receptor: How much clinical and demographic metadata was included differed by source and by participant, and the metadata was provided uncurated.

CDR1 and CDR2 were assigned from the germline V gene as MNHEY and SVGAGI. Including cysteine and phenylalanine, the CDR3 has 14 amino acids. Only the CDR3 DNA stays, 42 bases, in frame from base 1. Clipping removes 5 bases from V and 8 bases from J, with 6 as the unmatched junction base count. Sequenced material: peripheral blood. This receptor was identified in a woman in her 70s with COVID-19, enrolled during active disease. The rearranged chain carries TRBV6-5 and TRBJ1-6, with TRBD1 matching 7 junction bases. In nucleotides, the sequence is TGTGCCAGCAGTCGACAGGGAGGCGATTCACCCCTCCACTTT. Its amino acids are CASSRQGGDSPLHF.